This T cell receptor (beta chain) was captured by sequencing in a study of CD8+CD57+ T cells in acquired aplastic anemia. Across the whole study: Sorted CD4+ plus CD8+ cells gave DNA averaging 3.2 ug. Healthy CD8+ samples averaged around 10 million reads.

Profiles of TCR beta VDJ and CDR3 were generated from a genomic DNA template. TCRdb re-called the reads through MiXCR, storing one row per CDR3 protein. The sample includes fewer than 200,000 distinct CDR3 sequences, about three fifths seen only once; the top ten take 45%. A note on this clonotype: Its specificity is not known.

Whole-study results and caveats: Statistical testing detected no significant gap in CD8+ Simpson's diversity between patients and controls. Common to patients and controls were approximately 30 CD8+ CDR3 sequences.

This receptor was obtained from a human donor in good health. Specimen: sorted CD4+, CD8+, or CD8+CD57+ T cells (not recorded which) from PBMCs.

The CDR3 sequence is CASSVGTGGQPQHF. The DNA of the CDR3 is TGTGCCAGCAGCGTAGGAACGGGAGGGCAGCCCCAGCATTTT. The chain has TRBV9 and TRBJ1-5; D unresolved. CDR1 is SGDLS and CDR2 is YYNGEE in the germline V gene. This CDR3 spans 14 amino acids. V lost 0 bases and J 7 bases, leaving 11 bases between the germline ends. Filled out from reference TRBV9 and TRBJ1-5, the complete variable domain reads DSGVTQTPKHLITATGQRVTLRCSPRSGDLSVYWYQQSLDQGLQFLIQYYNGEERAKGNILERFSAQQFPDLHSELNLSSLELGDSALYFCASSVGTGGQPQHFGDGTRLSIL.